This T cell receptor beta chain was sequenced during a study of identical twins (dated by TCRdb to 2016 to 2017). In terms of the full investigation: To test whether fetal clonotypes persist, the study used deep sequencing on TCR alpha and beta repertoires from monozygotic twins, unrelated adults of various ages, and cord blood. Replicate twin experiments were performed at different times using different library preparation protocols to rule out contamination.

Remarks on this clonotype: The target of this receptor is not known. No base quality values were provided; no much bigger clone lies one nucleotide off.

Results the study describes overall, beyond this receptor: In monozygotic twins, out-of-frame TCR alpha sharing was systematically underestimated by recombination models, although the models agreed with sharing between unrelated individuals. Invariant T cells such as MAIT and iNKT could partly confound zero-insertion analyses, although diverse VJ usage argued against such confounding for most clonotypes. Because the same donors could not be followed over many years, conclusions were based on cross-sectional statistical analysis. Excess twin sharing in beta out-of-frame sequences was weaker because fewer shared sequences lowered the signal-to-noise ratio. Out-of-frame TCR alpha sequences shared between twins showed an excess of low generation-probability sequences compared with coincidental sharing between unrelated individuals. Fewer insertions were carried by abundant cord blood beta clonotypes, a similar but weaker trend appeared in young adult naive repertoires, and no such trend appeared in memory repertoires.

From the cysteine up to the phenylalanine, the CDR3 has a length of 15 residues. The retained sequence is limited to the CDR3, 45 bases, with the frame set at the first base. V is cut by 5 bases and J by 2 bases, and the space between the germline ends is 13 bases. As encoded in the germline V gene, CDR1 is LGHNT while CDR2 is FRNRAP. Every donor in the study was a healthy Caucasian. Three unrelated non-twin adults were additionally sequenced: a male aged 18 to 29, a male aged 50 to 60 and a female aged 50 to 60. Miltenyi CD45RO+ enrichment and human naive T-cell isolation kits were used to isolate memory (CD45RO+) and naive T cells from PBMC. The method behind the library was 5' RACE. Instrument on record: Illumina HiSeq 2000. Template switching added a universal primer binding site, and the final cDNA carried a unique molecular identifier that allowed TCR cDNA molecules to be counted accurately. Specific primers in the conserved constant-segment region were used to synthesize first-strand cDNA for the TCR alpha and beta chains. To control for contamination, every cDNA library carried two barcodes: a SMART-Mk sample barcode plus Illumina barcodes. Two successive PCR steps introduced TruSeq adapter sequences along with Illumina sample barcodes. The Illumina HiSeq platform was used with custom primers to sequence TCR alpha and beta cDNA libraries. Processing in the source paper ran as follows. MiGEC was used to process raw reads and extract unique molecular identifiers, and MiXCR was used to find CDR3 positions. Recombination models were inferred per individual with the repgenHMM and IGoR tools using an EM algorithm. The analysis of shared clonotypes was done with the tcR package in R, with sharing normalized by the product of cloneset sizes. Out-of-frame nonproductive sequences were analyzed to study raw recombination free of thymic and clonal selection effects. In-frame beta chains were kept once TCRdb had trimmed the public reads at Q25 with fastp and called clones with MiXCR. When rows share a CDR3 protein, they turn into one entry using the most common DNA and genes. Clone size and V and J calls follow TCRdb, not the original study. Counted in this sample were roughly 350,000 distinct CDR3 sequences; approximately 8.8% of them appeared once. Roughly 8.9% of the sample is in the top ten clones.

The TCR was taken from a woman in her 50s in good health. Source material: naive T cells sorted from blood. The cell subset or site label here, explained by the study, means: cells isolated with a human naive T-cell isolation kit. The chain is assembled from TRBV12-5 and TRBJ2-1; the D gene cannot be named for sure. The DNA sequence is given as TGTGCTAGTGGTACCTCCGGGTCCCCCTACAATGAGCAGTTCTTC. This encodes CASGTSGSPYNEQFF.